This T cell receptor (beta chain) comes out of a study of T cells in tumors after PD-1 blockade (dated by TCRdb to the late 2010s). Some background on the complete study: Patients with prior checkpoint blockade, systemic immunosuppressant use, or recent radiotherapy or other anti-cancer therapy within 4 weeks were excluded. Peripheral blood samples averaged around 110,000 TCR templates (range about 24,679-290,000) and 35,000 to 45,000 unique clonotypes. Using site-matched tumors from BCC or SCC patients sampled before and after anti-PD-1 therapy, the study carried out paired single-cell RNA and TCR sequencing. To compare clonotypes in blood versus tumor, bulk TCR sequencing was run on 10 peripheral blood samples drawn from 5 patients. Ongoing daily vismodegib 150 mg was also given to a subset of patients during anti-PD-1 treatment. Patients were treated with either pembrolizumab 200 mg every 3 weeks or cemiplimab 350 mg every 2 weeks. RECIST version 1.1 was the standard used to evaluate clinical response. Findings and caveats that apply to the study as a whole: The source of novel T cell clones was not identified and could include lymphoid organs or rare unexpanded clones within the tumor or its periphery. Approximately 40% of the TCR clonotypes from tumors also showed up in blood, and some novel exhausted tumor clones were present in pre-treatment blood, which suggests peripheral recruitment.

Deep TCRbeta sequencing was performed with the immunoSEQ platform. The authors' analysis ran thus. For further analysis, only productive rearrangements were exported from the immunoSEQ Analyzer. T cell phenotypes were assigned to bulk TCRbeta clonotypes by matching to single-cell RNA+TCR-seq clones sharing the same TCRbeta sequence. Tumor enrichment of a clone was calculated by dividing the clone's tumor frequency by the clone's PBMC frequency, both taken from bulk TCR sequencing. GLIPH was used to group TCRs into specificity groups, clusters of distinct TCRs likely recognizing common antigens via shared CDR3 motifs. TCRdb obtained this table from immuneACCESS and retained in-frame rearrangements with V and J assigned. These tables miss some clones; where compared with another copy, unresolved V genes account for less than half of the shortfall, and the remainder is unexplained. The DNA gave D and trimming, while V, J and clone size come from that table. The sample table shows about 34,000 clones, and roughly 76% are seen once. The biggest ten clones account for less than 50% of the sample.

The meaning of the sample's time point label: after anti-PD-1 therapy. Genomic DNA extracted from tumor biopsies or peripheral blood was used for bulk TCRbeta sequencing, with input ranging from 616 ng to 6,004 ng. Histologically proven advanced or metastatic basal or squamous cell carcinoma was present in all patients, all of whom were poor candidates for surgical resection. The basal cell carcinoma cohort was made up of about 10 patients, and bulk tumor TCR sequencing was performed for 7 to 9 of these patients. About this clone itself: No cognate antigen has been identified for it. No per-base quality is available; no much larger clone lies one base away.

The CDR3 starts with the cysteine, ends with the phenylalanine, and has 13 residues. Of all the DNA, just the CDR3 is kept, 39 bases in frame from base 1. V drops 5 bases and J drops 0 bases, leaving 10 bases in between. The germline V gene specifies SQVTM as CDR1 and ANQGSEA as CDR2. The sequence is built from TRBV29-1 and TRBJ1-1, with the D gene too uncertain to name. Sequencing was performed on PBMCs, taken after anti-PD-1 treatment. The clonotype originates from a human donor with basal cell carcinoma. The CDR3 region has the sequence CSVCEGMNTEAFF. The DNA sequence is as follows: TGCAGCGTTTGTGAGGGCATGAACACTGAAGCTTTCTTT.